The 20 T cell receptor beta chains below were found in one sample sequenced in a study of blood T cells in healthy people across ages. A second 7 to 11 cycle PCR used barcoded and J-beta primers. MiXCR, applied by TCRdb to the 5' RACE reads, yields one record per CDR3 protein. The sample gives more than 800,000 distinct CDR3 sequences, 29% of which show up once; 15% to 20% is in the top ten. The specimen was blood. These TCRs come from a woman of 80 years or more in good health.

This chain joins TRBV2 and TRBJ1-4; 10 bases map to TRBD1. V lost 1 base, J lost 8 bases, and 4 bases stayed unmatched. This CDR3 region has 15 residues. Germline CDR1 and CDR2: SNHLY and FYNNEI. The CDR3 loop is CASSEGTGGNEKLFF. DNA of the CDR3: TGTGCCAGCAGTGAAGGGACAGGGGGGAACGAAAAACTGTTTTTT.

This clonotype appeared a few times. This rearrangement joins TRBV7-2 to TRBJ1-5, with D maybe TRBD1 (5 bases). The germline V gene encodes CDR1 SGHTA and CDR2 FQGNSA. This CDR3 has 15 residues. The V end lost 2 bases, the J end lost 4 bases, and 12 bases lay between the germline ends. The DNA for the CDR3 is TGTGCCAGCAGCTTAACTTCAGGGAGAAATCAGCCCCAGCATTTT. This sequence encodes CASSLTSGRNQPQHF.

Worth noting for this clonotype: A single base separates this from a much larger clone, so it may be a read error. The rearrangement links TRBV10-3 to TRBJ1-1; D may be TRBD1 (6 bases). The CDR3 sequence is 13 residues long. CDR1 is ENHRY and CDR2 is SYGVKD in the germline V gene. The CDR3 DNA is TGTGCCATCCAACAGGGCTTGAACGCTGAAGCTTTCTTT. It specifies CAIQQGLNAEAFF.

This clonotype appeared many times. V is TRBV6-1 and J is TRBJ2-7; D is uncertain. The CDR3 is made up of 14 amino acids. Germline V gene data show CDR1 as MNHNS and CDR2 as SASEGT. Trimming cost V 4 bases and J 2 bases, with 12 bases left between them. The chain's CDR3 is CASSVGQVTYEQYF. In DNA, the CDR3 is TGTGCCAGCAGTGTTGGGCAGGTTACCTACGAGCAGTACTTC.

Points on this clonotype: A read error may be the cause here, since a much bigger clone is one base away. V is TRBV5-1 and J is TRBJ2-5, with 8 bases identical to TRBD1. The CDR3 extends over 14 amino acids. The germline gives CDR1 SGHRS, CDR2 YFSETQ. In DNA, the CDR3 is TGCGGCAGCAGCTTGGGACAGGCTCCAGAGACCCAGTACTTC. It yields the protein CGSSLGQAPETQYF.

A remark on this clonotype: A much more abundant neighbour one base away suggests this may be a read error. In nucleotides, the CDR3 is TGTGCCAGCAGCTTAGGCCCAGGGGTTCCCTACGAGCAGTACTTC. Amino acid sequence: CASSLGPGVPYEQYF. The genes are TRBV11-2 and TRBJ2-7; a possible D gene is TRBD1 (6 bases). The CDR3 totals 15 residues. The V end lost 1 base, the J end lost 2 bases, and 12 bases lay between the germline ends. Per the germline V gene, CDR1 is SGHAT and CDR2 is FQNNGV.

The CDR3 is CSAREDSYSGANVLTF. The CDR3 DNA is TGCAGTGCTAGAGAGGACAGTTACTCTGGGGCCAACGTCCTGACTTTC. This rearrangement joins TRBV20-1 to TRBJ2-6; tentative D call: TRBD1 (6 bases). The germline gives CDR1 DFQATT, CDR2 SNEGSKA (reference sequence). The V gene lost 0 bases and the J gene lost 0 bases, with 9 bases spanning the gap. This CDR3 has 16 residues.

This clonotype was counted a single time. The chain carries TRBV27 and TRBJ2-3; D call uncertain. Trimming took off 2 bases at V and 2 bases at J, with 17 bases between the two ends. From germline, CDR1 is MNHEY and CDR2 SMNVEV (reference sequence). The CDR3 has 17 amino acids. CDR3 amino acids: CASSLVPQRYSTDTQYF. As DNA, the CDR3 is TGTGCCAGCAGTTTAGTCCCTCAGCGCTACTCCACAGATACGCAGTATTTT.

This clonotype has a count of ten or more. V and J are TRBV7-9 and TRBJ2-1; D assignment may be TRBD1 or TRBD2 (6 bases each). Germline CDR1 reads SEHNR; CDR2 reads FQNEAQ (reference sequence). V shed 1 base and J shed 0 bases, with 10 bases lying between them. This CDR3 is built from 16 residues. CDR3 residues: CASSLEGGYSYNEQFF. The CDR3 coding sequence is TGTGCCAGCAGCTTAGAAGGGGGGTACTCCTACAATGAGCAGTTCTTC.

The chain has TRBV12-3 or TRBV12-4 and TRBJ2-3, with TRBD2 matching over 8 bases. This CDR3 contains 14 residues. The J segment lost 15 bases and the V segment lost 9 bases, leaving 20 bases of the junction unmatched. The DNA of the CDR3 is TGTGCCAGGGGTCATCGGGAGGGCGCAGATGTGCAATATTTT. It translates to CARGHREGADVQYF.

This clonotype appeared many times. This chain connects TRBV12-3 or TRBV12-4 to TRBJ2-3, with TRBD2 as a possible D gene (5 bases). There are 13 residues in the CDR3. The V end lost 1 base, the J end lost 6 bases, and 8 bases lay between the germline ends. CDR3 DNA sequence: TGTGCCAGCAGTTTAGACCAGCGGGATACGCAGTATTTT. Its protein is CASSLDQRDTQYF.

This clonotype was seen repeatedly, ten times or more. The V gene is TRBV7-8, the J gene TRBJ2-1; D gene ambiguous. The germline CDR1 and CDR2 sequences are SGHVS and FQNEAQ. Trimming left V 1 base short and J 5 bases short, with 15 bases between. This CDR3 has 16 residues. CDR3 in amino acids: CASSLGPGRSNNEQFF. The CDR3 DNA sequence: TGTGCCAGCAGCTTAGGGCCCGGGCGGTCTAACAATGAGCAGTTCTTC.

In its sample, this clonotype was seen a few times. The CDR3 bases are TGTGCCAGCAGCGTATCTAGCGGGGGGGCTATTGAGCAGTACTTC. Translation gives CASSVSSGGAIEQYF. This chain connects TRBV7-2 to TRBJ2-7, with 12 bases aligning to TRBD2. The V segment lost 5 bases and the J segment 7 bases; nucleotides outside the gene matches: 9. The germline V gene encodes CDR1 SGHTA and CDR2 FQGNSA. There are 15 residues in the CDR3. The variable domain in full, completed from reference TRBV7-2 and TRBJ2-7, reads GAGVSQSPSNKVTEKGKDVELRCDPISGHTALYWYRQSLGQGLEFLIYFQGNSAPDKSGLPSDRFSAERTGGSVSTLTIQRTQQEDSAVYLCASSVSSGGAIEQYFGPGTRLTVT.

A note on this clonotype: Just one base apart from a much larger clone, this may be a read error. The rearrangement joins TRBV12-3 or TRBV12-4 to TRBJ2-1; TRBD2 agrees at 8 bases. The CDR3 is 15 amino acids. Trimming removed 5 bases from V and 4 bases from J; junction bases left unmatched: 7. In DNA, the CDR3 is TGTGCCAGCAGTCCACGAGCGGGGGTGTACAATGAGCAGTTCTTC. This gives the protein CASSPRAGVYNEQFF.

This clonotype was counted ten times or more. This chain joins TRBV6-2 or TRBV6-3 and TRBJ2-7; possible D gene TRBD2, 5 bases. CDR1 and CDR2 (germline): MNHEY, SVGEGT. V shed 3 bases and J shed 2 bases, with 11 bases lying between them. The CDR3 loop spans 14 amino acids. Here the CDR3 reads CASSYSHGAYEQYF. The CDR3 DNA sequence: TGTGCCAGCAGTTATTCTCACGGGGCCTACGAGCAGTACTTC.

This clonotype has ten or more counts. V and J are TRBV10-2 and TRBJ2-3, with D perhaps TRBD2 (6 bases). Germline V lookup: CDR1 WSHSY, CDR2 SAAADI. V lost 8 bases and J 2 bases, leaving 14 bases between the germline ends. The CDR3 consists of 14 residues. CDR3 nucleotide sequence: TGCGCCAGCGCCTGGGCGGGGCTCACAGATACGCAGTATTTT. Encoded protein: CASAWAGLTDTQYF.

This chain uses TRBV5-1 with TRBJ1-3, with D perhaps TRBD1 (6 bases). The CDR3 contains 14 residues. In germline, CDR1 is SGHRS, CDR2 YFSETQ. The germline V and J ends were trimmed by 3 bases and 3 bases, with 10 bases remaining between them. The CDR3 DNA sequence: TGCGCCAGCAGCTCCGGGGGCTTTGGAAACACCATATATTTT. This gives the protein CASSSGGFGNTIYF.

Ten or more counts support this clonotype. CDR3 sequence reads: CASSTGQGVPYEQYF. In DNA form, the CDR3 reads TGCGCCAGCAGCACGGGACAGGGGGTACCGTACGAGCAGTACTTC. The J gene is TRBJ2-7, the V gene TRBV5-1, with TRBD1 identical over 11 bases. The CDR3 runs 15 residues. CDR1 is SGHRS, CDR2 YFSETQ, per germline. V gave up 4 bases and J gave up 4 bases; unmatched junction bases: 7.

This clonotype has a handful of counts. CDR3 coding DNA: TGTGCCAGCAGGCGCGCGGGACCCCCCTACGAGCAGTACTTC. Translating it yields CASRRAGPPYEQYF. The rearrangement links TRBV27 to TRBJ2-7, with a possible D match to TRBD2 (6 bases). The V end was cut by 6 bases, the J end by 2 bases, with 14 bases between. Germline CDR1 is MNHEY and CDR2 is SMNVEV (reference sequence). The CDR3 contains 14 residues.

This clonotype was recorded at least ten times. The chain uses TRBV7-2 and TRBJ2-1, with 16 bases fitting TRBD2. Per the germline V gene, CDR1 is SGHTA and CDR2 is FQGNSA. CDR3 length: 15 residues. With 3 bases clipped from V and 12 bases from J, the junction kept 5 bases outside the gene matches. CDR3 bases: TGTGCCAGCAGCTTTCTGGGGACTAGCGGGGGGGGGCAGTTCTTC. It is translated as CASSFLGTSGGGQFF.